These 14 T cell receptor beta chains came from one sample sequenced in a study of chemoradiotherapy in HPV16-positive cancers (dated by TCRdb to between 2021 and 2022). Libraries came from the immunoSEQ multiplex PCR assay. Sourced from immuneACCESS, this table was stored by TCRdb with only in-frame sequences that have V and J called. A share of the clones is absent; for the studies checked, an unresolved V gene accounts for under half, and the remainder has no known explanation. For this sample the table gives over 750 clones, of which roughly 86% were detected only once. The ten largest clones capture approximately 10% of the sample. Sequencing was performed on tumor tissue, taken from a patient who underwent chemoradiotherapy. These receptors originate from a human donor with HPV-associated anogenital cancer.

The chain combines TRBV28 with TRBJ2-2; D is perhaps TRBD2 (5 bases). V was pared by 3 bases and J by 5 bases, with 10 bases between. CDR1 is MDHEN, CDR2 SYDVKM, per germline. This CDR3 has 14 amino acids. The CDR3 DNA sequence: TGTGCCAGCAGTTTCCTCAAGCGGACCGGGGAGCTGTTTTTT. It encodes CASSFLKRTGELFF.

The chain recombines TRBV28 with TRBJ1-2; D might be TRBD1 (5 bases). CDR1 is MDHEN, CDR2 SYDVKM, per germline. The V gene lost 6 bases and the J gene lost 2 bases, with 16 bases spanning the gap. This CDR3 contains 15 residues. In DNA form, the CDR3 reads TGTGCCAGCAGCTCGAGCGGGGCAGGCAACTATGGCTACACCTTC. Translation gives CASSSSGAGNYGYTF.

This sequence joins TRBV30 and TRBJ1-2, with D possibly being TRBD1 (5 bases). V was shortened by 2 bases and J by 9 bases, with 19 bases between the two germline ends. The CDR3 runs to 14 residues. CDR1 and CDR2 (germline): GTSNPN, SVGIG (reference sequence). The CDR3: CAWSPVVAGWSYTF. For the CDR3, the DNA is TGTGCCTGGAGTCCAGTCGTGGCAGGGTGGAGCTACACCTTC.

The chain recombines TRBV10-2 with TRBJ1-6; TRBD1 matches 10 bases. Germline-derived CDR1 and CDR2 are WSHSY and SAAADI. The CDR3 length is 15 residues. Trimming removed 7 bases from V and 7 bases from J; junction bases left unmatched: 7. The CDR3 DNA sequence: TGCGCCAGCAACCCTGGGACAGGGGAAAATTCACCCCTCCACTTT. Translating it yields CASNPGTGENSPLHF.

In its sample, this clone ranks as hyperexpanded. The CDR3 region has the DNA TGTGCCAGCAGCTTATTAGCTGTGAACACCGGGGAGCTGTTTTTT. Residues: CASSLLAVNTGELFF. This chain joins TRBV7-3 and TRBJ2-2; no reliable D call. Germline-derived CDR1 and CDR2 are SGHTA and FQGTGA. The CDR3 loop spans 15 amino acids. V was cut by 2 bases and J by 1 base, with 8 bases left in between. The full variable domain, rest sourced from reference TRBV7-3 and TRBJ2-2, is GAGVSQTPSNKVTEKGKYVELRCDPISGHTALYWYRQSLGQGPEFLIYFQGTGAADDSGLPNDRFFAVRPEGSVSTLKIQRTERGDSAVYLCASSLLAVNTGELFFGEGSRLTVL.

This clone has a handful of counts. The V gene is TRBV6-1, the J gene TRBJ2-7, with 10 bases aligning to TRBD2. Trimming cost V 4 bases and J 0 bases; bases outside gene matches: 3. The CDR3 is 15 amino acids. The V gene's germline CDR1 is MNHNS and CDR2 SASEGT. This CDR3 is CASSVSGGTSYEQYF. The CDR3, as DNA: TGTGCCAGCAGTGTTAGCGGGGGGACCTCCTACGAGCAGTACTTC.

This chain links TRBV7-3 with TRBJ2-2; D is unclear. CDR1 and CDR2 from the germline V gene are SGHTA and FQGTGA. The V end was cut by 2 bases, the J end by 4 bases, with 11 bases between. CDR3 length: 15 residues. The CDR3 DNA sequence: TGTGCCAGCAGCTTACTTGCGACCGCCACCGGGGAGCTGTTTTTT. This gives the protein CASSLLATATGELFF.

The chain joins TRBV27 to TRBJ1-1; a possible D gene is TRBD1 (6 bases). The length of the CDR3 is 13 residues. V was trimmed by 6 bases and J by 6 bases, leaving 14 bases between them. CDR1 is MNHEY, CDR2 SMNVEV, per germline (reference sequence). DNA for the CDR3: TGTGCCAGCAGGCCTACAGGGATCCCTGAAGCTTTCTTT. It codes for CASRPTGIPEAFF.

The chain uses TRBV2 and TRBJ1-2; the D gene is possibly TRBD1 (6 bases). This CDR3 comprises 13 residues. Trimming stripped 6 bases from V and 2 bases from J, with 10 bases between. From germline, CDR1 is SNHLY and CDR2 FYNNEI. CDR3 in amino acids: CASRQGQNYGYTF. In DNA form, the CDR3 reads TGTGCCAGCAGGCAAGGACAGAACTATGGCTACACCTTC.

The V gene is TRBV6-8, the J gene TRBJ1-5, with 9 bases fitting TRBD1. CDR3 size: 16 residues. Trimming removed 6 bases from V and 4 bases from J; junction bases left unmatched: 10. CDR1 is MNHGY and CDR2 is SAAAGT in the germline V gene. CDR3 DNA sequence: TGTGCCAGCAGGACCCGGGACAGGGTCAGGAATCAGCCCCAGCATTTT. Protein product: CASRTRDRVRNQPQHF.

The chain combines TRBV29-1 with TRBJ1-2; 8 positions agree with TRBD1. Per germline, CDR1 SQVTM and CDR2 ANQGSEA. CDR3 length: 13 residues. The junction had 11 bases not matched to a gene; V was cut back by 6 bases and J by 8 bases. As DNA, the CDR3 is TGCAGCGTCACAACGACAGGGGAAAGCGGCTACACCTTC. Its translation: CSVTTTGESGYTF.

This clone was counted once. The V call is TRBV9, the J call TRBJ1-1; maybe TRBD1 (6 bases). The CDR3 sequence is 13 residues long. CDR1 and CDR2 (germline): SGDLS, YYNGEE. Trimming took off 6 bases at V and 10 bases at J, with 19 bases between the two ends. CDR3 in amino acids: CASNPRGGRGAFF. CDR3 in DNA: TGTGCCAGCAACCCACGGGGGGGCAGGGGAGCTTTCTTT.

This chain links TRBV19 with TRBJ1-2, with TRBD1 as a possible D gene (5 bases). CDR1 and CDR2 (germline): LNHDA, SQIVND (reference sequence). CDR3 length: 13 residues. Trimming left V 4 bases short and J 0 bases short, with 6 bases between. The CDR3 DNA follows: TGTGCCAGTAGTACGGGGGCTAACTATGGCTACACCTTC. Its protein product is CASSTGANYGYTF.

The V and J genes are TRBV11-1 and TRBJ2-3; 8 bases line up with TRBD1. The trim removed 5 bases at V and 4 bases at J, leaving 5 bases unmatched. The CDR3 spans 14 residues. CDR1 and CDR2 from the germline V gene are SGHAT and FQDESV (reference sequence). CDR3 DNA: TGTGCCAGCAGCCTCAGGGGGCCAGCAGATACGCAGTATTTT. This codes for CASSLRGPADTQYF.